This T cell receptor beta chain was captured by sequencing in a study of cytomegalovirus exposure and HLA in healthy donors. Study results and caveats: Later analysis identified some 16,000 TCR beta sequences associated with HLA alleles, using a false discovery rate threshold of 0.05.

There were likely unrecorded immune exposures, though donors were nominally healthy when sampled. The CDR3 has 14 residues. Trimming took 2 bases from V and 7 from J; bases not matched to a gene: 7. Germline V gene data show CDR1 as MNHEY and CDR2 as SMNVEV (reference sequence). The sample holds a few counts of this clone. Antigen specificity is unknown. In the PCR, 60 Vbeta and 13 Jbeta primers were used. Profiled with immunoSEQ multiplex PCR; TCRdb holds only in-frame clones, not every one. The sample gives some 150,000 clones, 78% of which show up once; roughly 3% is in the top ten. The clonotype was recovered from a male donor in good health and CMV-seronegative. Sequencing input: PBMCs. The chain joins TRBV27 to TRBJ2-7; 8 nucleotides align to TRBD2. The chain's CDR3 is CASSLAGGGREQYF. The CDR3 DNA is TGTGCCAGCAGTTTAGCGGGGGGCGGGAGGGAGCAGTACTTC.